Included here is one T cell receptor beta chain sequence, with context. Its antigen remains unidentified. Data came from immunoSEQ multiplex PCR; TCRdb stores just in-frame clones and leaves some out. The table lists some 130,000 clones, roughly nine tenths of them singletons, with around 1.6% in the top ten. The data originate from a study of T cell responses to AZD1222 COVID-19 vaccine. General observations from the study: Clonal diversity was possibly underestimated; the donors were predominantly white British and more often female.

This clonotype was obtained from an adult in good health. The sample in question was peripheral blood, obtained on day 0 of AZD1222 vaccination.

The CDR3 reads CASSLDPGAGELFF. CDR3 coding DNA: TGTGCCAGCAGCCTCGACCCTGGGGCCGGGGAGCTGTTTTTT. V is TRBV6-6 and J is TRBJ2-2, with unresolved D. This CDR3 comprises 14 residues. The germline gives CDR1 MNHNY, CDR2 SVGAGI (reference sequence). The germline V and J ends were trimmed by 6 bases and 6 bases, with 14 bases remaining between them.